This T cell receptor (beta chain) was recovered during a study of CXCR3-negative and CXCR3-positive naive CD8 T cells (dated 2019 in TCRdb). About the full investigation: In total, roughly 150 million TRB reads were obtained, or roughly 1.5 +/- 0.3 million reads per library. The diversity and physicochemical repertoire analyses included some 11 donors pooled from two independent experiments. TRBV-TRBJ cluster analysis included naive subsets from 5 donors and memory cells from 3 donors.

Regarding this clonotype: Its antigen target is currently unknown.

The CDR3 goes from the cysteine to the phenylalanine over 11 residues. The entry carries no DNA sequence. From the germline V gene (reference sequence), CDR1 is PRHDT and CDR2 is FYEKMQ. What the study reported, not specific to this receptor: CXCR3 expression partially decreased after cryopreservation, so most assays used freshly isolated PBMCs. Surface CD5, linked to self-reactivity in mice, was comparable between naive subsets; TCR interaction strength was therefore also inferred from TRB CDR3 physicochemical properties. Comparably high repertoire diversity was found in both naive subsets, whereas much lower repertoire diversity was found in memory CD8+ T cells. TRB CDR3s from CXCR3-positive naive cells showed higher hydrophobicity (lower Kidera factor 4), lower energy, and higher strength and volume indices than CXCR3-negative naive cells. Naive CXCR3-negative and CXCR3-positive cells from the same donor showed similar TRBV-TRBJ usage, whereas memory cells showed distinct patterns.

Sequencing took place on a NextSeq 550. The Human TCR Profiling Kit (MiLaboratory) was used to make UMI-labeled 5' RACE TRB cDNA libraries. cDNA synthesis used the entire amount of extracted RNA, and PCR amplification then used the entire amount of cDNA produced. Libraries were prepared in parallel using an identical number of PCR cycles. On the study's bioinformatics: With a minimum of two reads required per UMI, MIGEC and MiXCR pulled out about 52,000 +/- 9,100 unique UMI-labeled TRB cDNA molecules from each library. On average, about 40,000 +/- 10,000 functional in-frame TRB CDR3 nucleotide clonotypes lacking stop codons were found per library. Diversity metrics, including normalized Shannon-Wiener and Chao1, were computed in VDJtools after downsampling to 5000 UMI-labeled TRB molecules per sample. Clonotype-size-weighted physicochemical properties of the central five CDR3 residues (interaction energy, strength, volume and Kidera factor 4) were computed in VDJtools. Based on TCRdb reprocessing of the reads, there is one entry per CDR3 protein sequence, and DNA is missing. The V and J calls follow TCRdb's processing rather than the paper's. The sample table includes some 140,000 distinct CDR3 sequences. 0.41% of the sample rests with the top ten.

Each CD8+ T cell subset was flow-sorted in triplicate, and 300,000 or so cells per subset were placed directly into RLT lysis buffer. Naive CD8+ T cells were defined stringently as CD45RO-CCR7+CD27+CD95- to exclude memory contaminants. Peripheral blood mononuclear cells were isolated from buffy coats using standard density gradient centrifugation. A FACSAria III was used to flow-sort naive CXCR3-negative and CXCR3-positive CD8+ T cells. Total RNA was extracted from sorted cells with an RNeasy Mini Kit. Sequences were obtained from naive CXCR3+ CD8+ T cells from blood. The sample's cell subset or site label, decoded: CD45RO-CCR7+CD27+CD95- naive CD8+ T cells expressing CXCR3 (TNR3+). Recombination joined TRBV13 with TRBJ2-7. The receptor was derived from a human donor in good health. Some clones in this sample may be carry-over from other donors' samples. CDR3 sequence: CASSFQSEQYF.